This is a list of T cell receptor beta chains from one sample in a study of graft-versus-host responses after intestinal transplantation. TCRdb's copy holds only in-frame clones and misses some; the assay was immunoSEQ multiplex PCR. The sample holds approximately 130,000 clones, around 94% seen once. These TCRs' antigens remain unknown. The sequencing used unstimulated CD4+ T cells sorted from spleen or lymph node cells, collected before intestinal transplant. These receptors came from a human donor who received an intestinal transplant. The CDR3 runs from the conserved cysteine through the conserved F or W. The D gene is left open where the match is weak. Clone size is not always given. Where it is, it says once, few, many or a class for expanded clones.

j_gene,d_gene,v_gene,abundance,CDR3nt,CDR3aa
TRBJ1-5,-,TRBV30,-,TGTGCCTGGAGTGGGACAAGCAATCAGCCCCAGCATTTT,CAWSGTSNQPQHF
TRBJ1-2,-,TRBV6-1,-,TGTGCCAGCAGGCCGAGGGAGGGGGGCTATGGCTACACCTTC,CASRPREGGYGYTF
TRBJ1-6,-,TRBV27,-,TGTGCCAGCAGTTTAAGGGACGGCTCACCCCTCCACTTT,CASSLRDGSPLHF
TRBJ2-7,-,TRBV18,once,TGTGCCAGCTCACCACAGGGGGGCGAGCAGTACTTC,CASSPQGGEQYF
TRBJ2-3,TRBD2,TRBV27,-,TGTGCCAGCAGTGGACGGGAACTAGCGGAATCCACAGATACGCAGTATTTT,CASSGRELAESTDTQYF
TRBJ2-3,-,TRBV6-6,-,TGTGCCAGCAGGAGGGGGGGCAGTCACCTCACAGATACGCAGTATTTT,CASRRGGSHLTDTQYF
TRBJ2-2,TRBD2,TRBV5-4,-,TGTGCCAGCAGGTCGTCGGGGGGGGCTACCGGGGAGCTGTTTTTT,CASRSSGGATGELFF
TRBJ2-7,-,TRBV11-3,-,TGTGCCAGCAGCTTAGGTCTGGGCGAGCAGTACTTC,CASSLGLGEQYF
TRBJ1-2,-,TRBV14,-,TGTGCCAGCAGCCCTCCTGGGAGGGATGAAGGCTACACCTTC,CASSPPGRDEGYTF
TRBJ2-1,-,TRBV18,-,TGTGCCACCTCCCCCGGACTCCCCCTGGGGAATGAGCAGTTCTTC,CATSPGLPLGNEQFF
TRBJ1-1,-,TRBV7-3,-,TGTGCCAGCAGCTTTACAGAGAACACTGAAGCTTTCTTT,CASSFTENTEAFF
TRBJ1-2,TRBD1,TRBV2,-,TGTGCCAGCAGTGAATCGGCCAGGGGGGCCTATGGCTACACCTTC,CASSESARGAYGYTF
TRBJ2-5,-,TRBV5-1,-,TGCGCCAGCAGCTTGGGGCCAGAGACCCAGTACTTC,CASSLGPETQYF
TRBJ1-5,-,TRBV1,once,TGCACCAGCAGCCAAGACGGGGGTAGTTGTCCTCGGAGGAATCGCAATCAGCCCCAGCATTTT,CTSSQDGGSCPRRNRNQPQHF
TRBJ2-3,TRBD2,TRBV5-8,-,TGTGCCAGCAGCTGGGACACATCATTAGCGGGGTCCACAGATACGCAGTATTTT,CASSWDTSLAGSTDTQYF
TRBJ2-4,-,TRBV6-5,-,TGTGCCACCACCCAGTTAGCCAAAAACATTCAGTACTTC,CATTQLAKNIQYF
TRBJ2-2,-,TRBV18,-,TGTGCCAGCTCACCGGGGGGCACCGGGGAGCTGTTTTTT,CASSPGGTGELFF
TRBJ2-5,-,TRBV13,-,TGTGCCAGCAGCTTATTAGGCCTTCAAGAGACCCAGTACTTC,CASSLLGLQETQYF
TRBJ2-1,-,TRBV2,-,TGTGCCAGCAGTCAGGGAAGGCCGGACGCCAATGAGCAGTTCTTC,CASSQGRPDANEQFF
TRBJ1-1,-,TRBV9,-,TGTGCCAGCAGCGTCGGAGGGTCGACTGAAGCTTTCTTT,CASSVGGSTEAFF
TRBJ2-7,-,TRBV5-8,-,TGTGCCAGCAGCTTGGGGGGCAGGGGCGAGCAGTACTTC,CASSLGGRGEQYF
TRBJ2-5,-,TRBV2,-,TGTGCCAGCCTAGGGGGGGAGACCCAGTACTTC,CASLGGETQYF
TRBJ1-2,-,TRBV18,-,TGTGCCAGCTCACTGGGGTCAGGCAGGCGGGGCGATGGCTACACCTTC,CASSLGSGRRGDGYTF
TRBJ2-5,TRBD2,TRBV4-1,-,TGCGCCAGCAGCCAAGAGAGGGGAGCTAGCGGGGAGGTCGAGACCCAGTACTTC,CASSQERGASGEVETQYF
TRBJ2-3,-,TRBV29-1,-,TGCAGCGTTGGTCCTGATAGCACAGATACGCAGTATTTT,CSVGPDSTDTQYF
TRBJ1-6,-,TRBV7-9,-,TGTGCCAGCAGCTTACTGGCTGACAATTCACCCCTCCACTTT,CASSLLADNSPLHF
TRBJ2-1,-,TRBV7-9,-,TGTGCCAGCAGCCATCAGGCAGGTTCTCGCTTAGACAATGAGCAGTTCTTC,CASSHQAGSRLDNEQFF
TRBJ2-2,TRBD2,TRBV11-3,-,TGTGCCAGCAGCTTAGGAGGCGGGGGGGCTGACACCGGGGAGCTGTTTTTT,CASSLGGGGADTGELFF
TRBJ2-1,-,TRBV4-1,-,TGCGCCAGCAGCTCCGTCGGGCGGGGAGGTGAGCAGTTCTTC,CASSSVGRGGEQFF
TRBJ2-1,-,TRBV10-3,-,TGTGCCATCAGTGAGTCTGTCTACAATGAGCAGTTCTTC,CAISESVYNEQFF
TRBJ1-1,-,TRBV20-1,-,TGCAGTGCCGCACCGAAGACTGAAGCTTTCTTT,CSAAPKTEAFF
TRBJ1-5,TRBD1,TRBV5-8,-,TGTGCCAGCAGCACAGGACAGGGTAAAATTCAGCCCCAGCATTTT,CASSTGQGKIQPQHF
TRBJ1-6,TRBD1,TRBV9,-,TGTGCCAGCAGCGTAGCAGGACAGGTTAATTCACCCCTCCACTTT,CASSVAGQVNSPLHF
TRBJ2-5,-,TRBV5-1,once,TGCGCCAGCAGCTTGGTGTTCAGGGAATCGGAGACCCAGTACTTC,CASSLVFRESETQYF
TRBJ1-1,-,TRBV19,-,TGTGCCAGTAGTCCTAGGACATTCCCGGTCGCTGAAGCTTTCTTT,CASSPRTFPVAEAFF
TRBJ2-5,-,TRBV5-1,-,TGCGCCAGCAGCTCGGGCAGGGGAATAGAGACCCAGTACTTC,CASSSGRGIETQYF
TRBJ1-3,TRBD1,TRBV10-3,once,TGTGCCATCAGTGAGTGGACAGGGCCCGGGGACATATATTTT,CAISEWTGPGDIYF
TRBJ2-2,-,TRBV18,-,TGTGCCAGCTCACCCGAGACACTGAACACCGGGGAGCTGTTTTTT,CASSPETLNTGELFF
TRBJ2-7,TRBD1,TRBV11-2,-,TGTGCCAGCAGCTCTGGACAGGTTCCCTACGAGCAGTACTTC,CASSSGQVPYEQYF
TRBJ2-3,TRBD2,TRBV12-5,-,TGTGCTAGTGGTTTGCCCCGGACTAGCGGGGGGACAGATACGCAGTATTTT,CASGLPRTSGGTDTQYF
TRBJ1-4,-,TRBV7-9,few,TGTGCCAGCAGCTATCTACCGGGACAACAGGGTGAAAAACTGTTTTTT,CASSYLPGQQGEKLFF
TRBJ2-5,-,TRBV30,-,TGTGCCTGGAGTGTATTTTCAGGGAGGTTGGAGACCCAGTACTTC,CAWSVFSGRLETQYF
TRBJ1-6,-,TRBV19,-,TGTGCCAGTAGTATACAATCCCCCTCAACCTCCTATAATTCACCCCTCCACTTT,CASSIQSPSTSYNSPLHF
TRBJ2-2,TRBD2,TRBV2,-,TGTGCCAGCACCCCGCGGGAGGCCGGGGAGCTGTTTTTT,CASTPREAGELFF
TRBJ1-3,TRBD1,TRBV18,-,TGTGCCAGCTCACCAGGACAGGTGACCCGAAACACCATATATTTT,CASSPGQVTRNTIYF
TRBJ1-4,-,TRBV6-6,-,TGTGCCAGCAGACGTAACAGGGACGAGGGTGAAAAACTGTTTTTT,CASRRNRDEGEKLFF
TRBJ2-1,TRBD1,TRBV6-5,-,TGTGCCAGCCGTCCTGGGGACAGGGGCTACAATGAGCAGTTCTTC,CASRPGDRGYNEQFF
TRBJ2-2,TRBD2,TRBV6-1,-,TGTGCCTGCGGGGGACCCCAGGTGGTGCTGTTTTTT,CACGGPQVVLFF
TRBJ2-4,-,TRBV9,-,TGTGCCAGCAGCGTGTCCCAGTCACCGTACTTC,CASSVSQSPYF
TRBJ1-4,-,TRBV7-9,-,TGTGCCAGCAGCTCCGCTAGACGGGATAATGAAAAACTGTTTTTT,CASSSARRDNEKLFF